The TCR beta chain described here comes from a study of PD-L1 blockade in urothelial cancer. Study overall: Peripheral blood specimens exhibited a median yield of 141,255 T cells. General study points: Durable benefit accompanied greater 3-week expansion of tumor-associated blood clones.

Turning to this clone: Its antigen remains unknown.

As to time point: pretreatment peripheral blood. Only in-frame clones appear in the TCRdb table, and some are missing; sequencing was by immunoSEQ multiplex PCR. Among fewer than 45,000 clones listed, roughly four fifths were seen once. Looked up from germline, CDR1 is DFQATT and CDR2 is SNEGSKA (reference sequence). Trimming removed 8 bases at V and 5 bases at J, with 10 bases between. The CDR3 totals 11 residues. V gene TRBV20-1 combines with J gene TRBJ1-5, with no clear D. The sample here was PBMCs, taken around atezolizumab (anti-PD-L1) treatment. This TCR was sampled from a man between 60 and 75 years old with urothelial cancer. The CDR3 spells CSTYGDQPQHF. The CDR3 DNA follows: TGCAGTACTTACGGTGATCAGCCCCAGCATTTT.